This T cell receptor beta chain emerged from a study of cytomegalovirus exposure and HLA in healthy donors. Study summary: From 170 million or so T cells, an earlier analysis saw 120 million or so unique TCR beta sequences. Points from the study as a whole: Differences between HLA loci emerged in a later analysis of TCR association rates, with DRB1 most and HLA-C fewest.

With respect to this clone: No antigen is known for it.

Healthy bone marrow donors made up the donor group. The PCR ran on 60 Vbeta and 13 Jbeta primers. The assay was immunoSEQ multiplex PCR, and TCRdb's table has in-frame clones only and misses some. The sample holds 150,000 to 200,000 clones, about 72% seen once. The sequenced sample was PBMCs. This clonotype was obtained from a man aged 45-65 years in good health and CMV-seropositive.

The chain's CDR3 is CASSDGRDRAPYEQYF. The CDR3 DNA follows: TGTGCCAGCAGTGATGGTCGGGACAGGGCTCCCTACGAGCAGTACTTC. J is TRBJ2-7 and V is TRBV6-1; 9 bases line up with TRBD1. This CDR3 spans 16 amino acids. Germline CDR1 reads MNHNS; CDR2 reads SASEGT. The V segment lost 3 bases and the J segment 2 bases; nucleotides outside the gene matches: 8.